A selection of T cell receptor beta chains follows, all from one sample in a study of T cells in Graves' hyperthyroidism and ophthalmopathy. TCRdb re-called the multiplex PCR reads with MiXCR, one entry per CDR3 protein. Found here are 380,000 or so distinct CDR3 sequences, approximately 13% of them singletons; the top ten hold under 30%. The specimen sequenced was blood. The receptor set was obtained from a woman in her twenties or thirties with Graves' hyperthyroidism. Both conserved end residues are part of each CDR3. D genes are given only for firm matches.

V	J	D	CDR3
TRBV19	TRBJ1-1	-	CASSGRQSRTDTEAFF
TRBV6-2/TRBV6-3	TRBJ2-1	-	CASSYGQRNNEQFF
TRBV2	TRBJ1-1	-	CASVSAGAFF
TRBV7-9	TRBJ2-3	TRBD2	CASSARTSGRAADTQYF
TRBV6-1	TRBJ2-7	-	CASSEGGGPYEQYF
TRBV29-1	TRBJ2-7	-	CSVEGHPGGGQYF
TRBV6-2/TRBV6-3	TRBJ2-1	-	CASSYSERTSYNEQFF
TRBV19	TRBJ2-2	-	CASSIEGGELFF
TRBV20-1	TRBJ1-1	-	CSASGRHTEAFF
TRBV20-1	TRBJ1-1	-	CSARGGGVAFF
TRBV29-1	TRBJ1-2	-	CSVVPPGHESYGYTF
TRBV29-1	TRBJ2-7	TRBD2	CSVATSGRRYEQYF
TRBV19	TRBJ1-5	-	CASTTELYSNQPQHF
TRBV11-2	TRBJ2-1	TRBD1	CASRTGGGGNNEQFF
TRBV6-1	TRBJ2-1	-	CASSDGIAGGEQFF
TRBV18	TRBJ1-3	TRBD1	CASSPDRATGNTIYF
TRBV25-1	TRBJ1-4	TRBD1	CASSSGTGLYLKLFF
TRBV20-1	TRBJ2-7	TRBD2	CSAVAGVREQYF
TRBV29-1	TRBJ2-7	-	CSVVLSYEQYF